Below are 31 T cell receptor beta chains sequenced from a single sample in a study of T cell changes during pregnancy in multiple sclerosis. Assay: immunoSEQ multiplex PCR; the TCRdb copy retains only in-frame clones and omits some. The table shows more than 75,000 clones, with roughly 93% occurring only once. The sequenced sample was peripheral blood, obtained in the first trimester of pregnancy. The receptors here all came from a female donor with multiple sclerosis, enrolled in a pregnancy study.

The chain uses TRBV19 and TRBJ1-4, with D unresolved. The germline V gene encodes CDR1 LNHDA and CDR2 SQIVND (reference sequence). Trimming took 5 bases from V and 4 from J, leaving 11 bases between them. This CDR3 has 14 residues. The CDR3 here is CASSRGAFNEKLFF. CDR3 nucleotides: TGTGCCAGTAGTCGGGGAGCCTTTAATGAAAAACTGTTTTTT.

The chain couples TRBV4-2 to TRBJ2-1, with TRBD2 as a possible D gene (5 bases). V shed 0 bases and J shed 8 bases, with 20 bases lying between them. The CDR3 has 17 amino acids. Looked up from germline, CDR1 is LGHNA and CDR2 is YNFKEQ. The CDR3 nucleotides are TGTGCCAGCAGCCAAGAAGAACGGGAAACTTCGATATATGAGCAGTTCTTC. It translates to CASSQEERETSIYEQFF.

The genes are TRBV6-5 and TRBJ1-6; D remains unclear. With 4 bases removed from V and 6 bases from J, the gap between germline ends came to 7 bases. Germline V gene sequence: CDR1 MNHEY, CDR2 SVGAGI. The CDR3 sequence is 13 residues long. The CDR3 DNA is TGTGCCAGCAGTTTGGCCCTTAATTCACCCCTCCACTTT. Protein product: CASSLALNSPLHF.

The chain joins TRBV7-9 to TRBJ2-7; 7 positions match TRBD1. Germline CDR1 is SEHNR and CDR2 is FQNEAQ (reference sequence). The CDR3 consists of 14 residues. Unmatched junction bases numbered 5, after V lost 5 bases and J lost 1 base. The CDR3, as DNA: TGTGCCAGCAGCCCCTCGGACAGGTCCTACGAGCAGTACTTC. Translation gives CASSPSDRSYEQYF.

V is TRBV7-3 and J is TRBJ2-3; TRBD2 is a possible D gene (6 bases). V lost 2 bases and J 2 bases, leaving 8 bases between the germline ends. The CDR3 is made up of 14 amino acids. From germline, CDR1 is SGHTA and CDR2 FQGTGA. The CDR3 is CASSLAGFTDTQYF. The CDR3 nucleotides are TGTGCCAGCAGCTTAGCGGGATTCACAGATACGCAGTATTTT. The full variable domain, its missing parts supplied by reference TRBV7-3 and TRBJ2-3, is GAGVSQTPSNKVTEKGKYVELRCDPISGHTALYWYRQSLGQGPEFLIYFQGTGAADDSGLPNDRFFAVRPEGSVSTLKIQRTERGDSAVYLCASSLAGFTDTQYFGPGTRLTVL.

The chain couples TRBV2 to TRBJ2-7, with 7 bases matching TRBD1. The CDR3 is 13 amino acids. Looked up from germline, CDR1 is SNHLY and CDR2 is FYNNEI. The V segment lost 8 bases and the J segment 1 base; nucleotides outside the gene matches: 5. CDR3 nucleotide sequence: TGTGCCAGCTTTAGGGACAGATCCTACGAGCAGTACTTC. It codes for CASFRDRSYEQYF.

The rearrangement uses TRBV9 and TRBJ1-2, with 8 bases matching TRBD1. The ends lost 4 bases at V and 6 bases at J; junction bases unmatched: 8. This CDR3 is 14 amino acids long. Germline loops: CDR1 SGDLS, CDR2 YYNGEE. CDR3 in DNA: TGTGCCAGCAGCCCTCGGACAGGGAAGCATGGCTACACCTTC. It codes for CASSPRTGKHGYTF.

The chain joins TRBV7-3 to TRBJ2-7; the D gene is possibly TRBD2 (6 bases). Germline loops: CDR1 SGHTA, CDR2 FQGTGA. Trimming pared 5 bases from V and 4 bases from J, leaving 15 bases between. The CDR3 is 14 residues long. CDR3 DNA sequence: TGTGCCAGCAGCCTACGGGGGAACCTGTACGAGCAGTACTTC. Residues: CASSLRGNLYEQYF.

The chain carries TRBV19 and TRBJ2-5; TRBD2 is a possible D gene (6 bases). V lost 3 bases and J lost 4, with 12 bases in between. Germline CDR1 reads LNHDA; CDR2 reads SQIVND (reference sequence). The CDR3 extends over 14 amino acids. CDR3 in amino acids: CASSMRRLGETQYF. CDR3 DNA sequence: TGTGCCAGTAGTATGCGGCGACTAGGAGAGACCCAGTACTTC.

Only one count was recorded for this clone. V usage is TRBV7-3 and J usage is TRBJ2-2; D call uncertain. With 6 bases removed from V and 4 bases from J, the gap between germline ends came to 15 bases. Per germline, CDR1 SGHTA and CDR2 FQGTGA. The CDR3 is 15 amino acids. The CDR3 is CASSRERSITGELFF. CDR3 DNA: TGTGCCAGCAGTCGTGAAAGGAGCATCACCGGGGAGCTGTTTTTT.

The gene calls are TRBV7-2 and TRBJ2-1; 11 bases align to TRBD2. Germline CDR1 is SGHTA and CDR2 is FQGNSA. The CDR3 has 17 amino acids. With V trimmed by 6 bases and J by 1 base, 8 bases remained unmatched. The CDR3 DNA sequence: TGTGCCAGCAGGTTCGGGACTAGCGGACTTTCCTACAATGAGCAGTTCTTC. Its protein product is CASRFGTSGLSYNEQFF.

This chain uses TRBV7-3 with TRBJ2-7, with TRBD2 matching 9 bases. Per germline, CDR1 SGHTA and CDR2 FQGTGA. CDR3 length: 16 amino acids. Trimming at V came to 5 bases and at J to 0 bases, leaving 8 bases not matched to a gene. The CDR3 protein is CASSPLAGAASYEQYF. Written as DNA, the CDR3 is TGTGCCAGCAGCCCGTTAGCGGGGGCGGCCTCCTACGAGCAGTACTTC.

V and J are TRBV7-2 and TRBJ1-2; D is perhaps TRBD1 (6 bases). This CDR3 has 17 amino acids. The V and J ends lost 7 bases and 5 bases respectively, with 26 bases between them. From germline, CDR1 is SGHTA and CDR2 FQGNSA. For the CDR3, the DNA is TGTGCCAGCACCGATTCGTGGGGGGGGCGCAGGGAGTATGGCTACACCTTC. Protein sequence: CASTDSWGGRREYGYTF.

The chain couples TRBV7-7 to TRBJ2-2, with 11 bases identical to TRBD1. The CDR3 loop spans 14 amino acids. CDR1 and CDR2 (germline): SSHAT, FNYEAQ (reference sequence). V lost 9 bases and J lost 4; bases outside the gene matches: 4. CDR3: CASSGTGGTGELFF. In DNA form, the CDR3 reads TGTGCCAGTTCCGGGACAGGGGGCACCGGGGAGCTGTTTTTT.

This chain joins TRBV27 and TRBJ2-7; TRBD1 matches at 8 bases. J gave up 2 bases and V 6 bases, and 12 bases lay outside the gene matches. Germline CDR1 MNHEY, CDR2 SMNVEV (reference sequence). The CDR3 is 16 residues long. CDR3 DNA: TGTGCCAGCAGCTTAGGGGCGGACAGGGTTGCCTACGAGCAGTACTTC. Translating it yields CASSLGADRVAYEQYF.

This chain links TRBV27 with TRBJ1-5; D is unclear. Germline-derived CDR1 and CDR2 are MNHEY and SMNVEV (reference sequence). This CDR3 region has 16 residues. Trimming left V 7 bases short and J 0 bases short, with 16 bases between. The CDR3 loop is CASTLNQTSSNQPQHF. The CDR3 bases are TGTGCCAGCACCCTTAACCAGACTTCTAGCAATCAGCCCCAGCATTTT.

The genes are TRBV7-2 and TRBJ2-7; D is possibly TRBD1 (6 bases). Trimming took off 5 bases at V and 3 bases at J, with 14 bases between the two ends. Germline V CDR1 and CDR2: SGHTA, FQGNSA. This CDR3 contains 14 residues. The CDR3, as DNA: TGTGCCAGCAGCCTCCGGACAGAGATCTACGAGCAGTACTTC. It codes for CASSLRTEIYEQYF.

This sequence joins TRBV6-6 and TRBJ1-6; 7 nucleotides line up with TRBD1. Trimming removed 4 bases from V and 4 bases from J; junction bases left unmatched: 1. The CDR3 loop spans 14 amino acids. CDR1 MNHNY and CDR2 SVGAGI come from the germline V gene (reference sequence). The CDR3 DNA is TGTGCCAGCAGTTTGGGACAGTATAATTCACCCCTCCACTTT. Its translation is CASSLGQYNSPLHF.

This chain connects TRBV18 to TRBJ1-6, with D uncertain. Germline assignment: CDR1 KGHSH and CDR2 LQKENI. The CDR3 is made up of 15 amino acids. The V end was cut by 6 bases, the J end by 0 bases, with 9 bases between. The CDR3 bases are TGTGCCAGCTCGATAGGGAGCTCCTATAATTCACCCCTCCACTTT. Residues: CASSIGSSYNSPLHF. Combining the CDR3 with reference TRBV18 and TRBJ1-6 gives the whole variable domain NAGVMQNPRHLVRRRGQEARLRCSPMKGHSHVYWYRQLPEEGLKFMVYLQKENIIDESGMPKERFSAEFPKEGPSILRIQQVVRGDSAAYFCASSIGSSYNSPLHFGNGTRLTVT.

The chain carries TRBV2 and TRBJ1-2, with 10 bases matching TRBD1. The germline V gene encodes CDR1 SNHLY and CDR2 FYNNEI. This CDR3 region has 15 residues. Losses at the gene ends were 6 bases for V and 6 bases for J; bases not matched to a gene: 10. The DNA for the CDR3 is TGTGCCAGCAGGTCGGACAGGGGGAGTTTGGATGGCTACACCTTC. Its translation: CASRSDRGSLDGYTF.

This rearrangement joins TRBV6-1 to TRBJ1-5; 7 nucleotides line up with TRBD1. V dropped 4 bases and J dropped 7; count of bases not matched to a gene: 7. Germline values: CDR1 MNHNS, CDR2 SASEGT. The length of the CDR3 is 14 residues. The chain's CDR3 is CASSGGGVSQPQHF. The CDR3 region has the DNA TGTGCCAGCAGTGGAGGGGGCGTCAGCCAGCCCCAGCATTTT.

This rearrangement joins TRBV10-3 to TRBJ1-2, with D possibly matching TRBD1 (6 bases). The CDR3 contains 15 residues. Germline CDR1 and CDR2: ENHRY and SYGVKD. Deletions cut 4 bases from V and 1 base from J, with 13 bases between. CDR3 residues: CAISVAGALNYGYTF. The CDR3 coding sequence is TGTGCCATCAGTGTGGCAGGGGCGCTTAACTATGGCTACACCTTC.

CDR3 amino acids: CASSHDRGQINEQFF. In DNA form, the CDR3 reads TGCGCCAGCAGTCATGACAGGGGGCAAATCAATGAGCAGTTCTTC. V and J are TRBV5-1 and TRBJ2-1; the match to TRBD1 covers 10 bases. CDR1 SGHRS and CDR2 YFSETQ come from the germline V gene. V was clipped by 5 bases and J by 6 bases; unmatched bases: 8. The CDR3 contains 15 residues.

The chain uses TRBV27 and TRBJ2-2, with TRBD1 matching 7 bases. V lost 5 bases, J lost 6 bases, and 9 bases stayed unmatched. Looked up from germline, CDR1 is MNHEY and CDR2 is SMNVEV (reference sequence). CDR3 length equals 15 residues. This CDR3 reads CASSPRQGLAGELFF. The CDR3 nucleotides read TGTGCCAGCAGTCCTCGACAGGGATTGGCCGGGGAGCTGTTTTTT.

V gene TRBV4-1 combines with J gene TRBJ1-2; perhaps TRBD1 as D (5 bases). This CDR3 is built from 16 residues. In germline, CDR1 is MGHRA, CDR2 YSYEKL. V was shortened by 0 bases and J by 7 bases, with 18 bases between the two germline ends. The CDR3 sequence: CASSQDQGRVSSGYTF. CDR3 sequence (DNA): TGCGCCAGCAGCCAAGATCAGGGCAGGGTCTCGTCTGGCTACACCTTC.

V and J are TRBV4-1 and TRBJ1-2; 9 bases are a match to TRBD1. Losses at the gene ends were 0 bases for V and 3 bases for J; bases not matched to a gene: 5. The CDR3 has 16 amino acids. Germline CDR1 is MGHRA and CDR2 is YSYEKL. CDR3: CASSQEGTGYDYGYTF. The CDR3 DNA reads as TGCGCCAGCAGCCAAGAGGGGACAGGGTATGACTATGGCTACACCTTC.

The CDR3 reads CASSQDYNTGELFF. In DNA, the CDR3 is TGTGCCAGCAGCCAGGACTACAACACCGGGGAGCTGTTTTTT. The gene calls are TRBV14 and TRBJ2-2, with D perhaps matching TRBD2 (6 bases). The germline gives CDR1 SGHDN, CDR2 FVKESK. V lost 3 bases, J lost 2 bases, and 7 bases lay in between. The CDR3 contains 14 residues.

This clone appeared a few times. J is TRBJ2-7 and V is TRBV7-9; 7 positions agree with TRBD1. J gave up 3 bases and V 0 bases, and 2 bases lay outside the gene matches. The CDR3 is made up of 14 amino acids. Germline V gene data show CDR1 as SEHNR and CDR2 as FQNEAQ (reference sequence). CDR3 in amino acids: CASSLAGQFYEQYF. CDR3 DNA: TGTGCCAGCAGCTTAGCGGGACAGTTCTACGAGCAGTACTTC.

This clone has a count of ten or more. The chain is built from TRBV19 and TRBJ2-1, with 7 bases fitting TRBD2. Germline assignment: CDR1 LNHDA and CDR2 SQIVND (reference sequence). CDR3 size: 16 residues. V shed 5 bases, J shed 0 bases, and the junction held 7 bases outside the gene matches. The CDR3 sequence: CASSVSSGRSYNEQFF. The CDR3 nucleotides are TGTGCCAGTAGTGTCTCTAGCGGACGCTCCTACAATGAGCAGTTCTTC.

This rearrangement joins TRBV7-3 to TRBJ2-2; 7 positions match TRBD1. CDR1 is SGHTA and CDR2 is FQGTGA in the germline V gene. Trimming at V came to 5 bases and at J to 0 bases, leaving 3 bases not matched to a gene. The CDR3 extends over 15 amino acids. The CDR3 nucleotides are TGTGCCAGCAGCCTCCAGGGGGCGAACACCGGGGAGCTGTTTTTT. As protein: CASSLQGANTGELFF.

The chain recombines TRBV5-1 with TRBJ1-4, with D unclear. Trimming left V 4 bases short and J 5 bases short, with 12 bases between. This CDR3 is 14 amino acids long. Per germline, CDR1 SGHRS and CDR2 YFSETQ. Here the CDR3 DNA reads TGCGCCAGCAGCCCCACCGGCAGGAATGAAAAACTGTTTTTT. It codes for CASSPTGRNEKLFF.